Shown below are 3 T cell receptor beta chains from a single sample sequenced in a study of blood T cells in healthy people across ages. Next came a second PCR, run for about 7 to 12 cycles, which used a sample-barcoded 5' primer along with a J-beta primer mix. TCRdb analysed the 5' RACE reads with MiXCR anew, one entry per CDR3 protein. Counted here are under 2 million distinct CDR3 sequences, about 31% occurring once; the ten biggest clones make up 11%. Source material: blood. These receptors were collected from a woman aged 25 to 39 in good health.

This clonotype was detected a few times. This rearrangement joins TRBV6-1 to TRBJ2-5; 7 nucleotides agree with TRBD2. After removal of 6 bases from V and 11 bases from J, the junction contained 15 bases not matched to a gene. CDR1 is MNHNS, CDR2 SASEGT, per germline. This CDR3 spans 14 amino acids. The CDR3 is CASRLAGVNNEQYF. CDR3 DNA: TGTGCCAGCAGGCTGGCGGGAGTTAATAATGAGCAGTACTTC.

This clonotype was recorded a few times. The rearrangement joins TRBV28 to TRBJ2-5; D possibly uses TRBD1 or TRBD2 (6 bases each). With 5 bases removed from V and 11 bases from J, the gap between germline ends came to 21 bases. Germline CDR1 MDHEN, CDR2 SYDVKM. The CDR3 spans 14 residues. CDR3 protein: CASSIGTRTGGQYF. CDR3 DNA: TGTGCCAGCAGTATCGGGACAAGAACCGGAGGGCAGTACTTC. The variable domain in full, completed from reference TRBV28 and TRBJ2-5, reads DVKVTQSSRYLVKRTGEKVFLECVQDMDHENMFWYRQDPGLGLRLIYFSYDVKMKEKGDIPEGYSVSREKKERFSLILESASTNQTSMYLCASSIGTRTGGQYFGPGTRLLVL.

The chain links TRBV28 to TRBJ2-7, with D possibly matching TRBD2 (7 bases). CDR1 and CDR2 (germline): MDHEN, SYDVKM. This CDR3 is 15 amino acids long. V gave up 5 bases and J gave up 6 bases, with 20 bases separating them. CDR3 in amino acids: CASSIRGGQGSEQYF. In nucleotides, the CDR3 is TGTGCCAGCAGTATAAGGGGGGGGCAGGGAAGCGAGCAGTACTTC. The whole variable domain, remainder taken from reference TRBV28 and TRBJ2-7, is DVKVTQSSRYLVKRTGEKVFLECVQDMDHENMFWYRQDPGLGLRLIYFSYDVKMKEKGDIPEGYSVSREKKERFSLILESASTNQTSMYLCASSIRGGQGSEQYFGPGTRLTVT.